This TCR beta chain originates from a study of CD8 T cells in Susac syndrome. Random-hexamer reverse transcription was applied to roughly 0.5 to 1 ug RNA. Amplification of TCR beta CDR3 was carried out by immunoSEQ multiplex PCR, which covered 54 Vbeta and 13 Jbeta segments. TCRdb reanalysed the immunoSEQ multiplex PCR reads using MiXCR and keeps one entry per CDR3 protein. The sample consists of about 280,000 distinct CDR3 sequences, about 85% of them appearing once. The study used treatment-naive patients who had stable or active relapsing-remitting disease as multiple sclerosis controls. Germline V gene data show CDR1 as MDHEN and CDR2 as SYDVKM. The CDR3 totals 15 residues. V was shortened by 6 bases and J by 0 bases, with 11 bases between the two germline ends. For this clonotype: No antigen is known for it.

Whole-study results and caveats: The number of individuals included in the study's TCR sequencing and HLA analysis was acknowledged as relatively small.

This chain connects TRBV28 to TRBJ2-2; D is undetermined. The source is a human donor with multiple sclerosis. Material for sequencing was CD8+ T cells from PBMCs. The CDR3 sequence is CASRVGTTNTGELFF. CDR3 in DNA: TGTGCCAGCAGAGTCGGAACAACGAACACCGGGGAGCTGTTTTTT.